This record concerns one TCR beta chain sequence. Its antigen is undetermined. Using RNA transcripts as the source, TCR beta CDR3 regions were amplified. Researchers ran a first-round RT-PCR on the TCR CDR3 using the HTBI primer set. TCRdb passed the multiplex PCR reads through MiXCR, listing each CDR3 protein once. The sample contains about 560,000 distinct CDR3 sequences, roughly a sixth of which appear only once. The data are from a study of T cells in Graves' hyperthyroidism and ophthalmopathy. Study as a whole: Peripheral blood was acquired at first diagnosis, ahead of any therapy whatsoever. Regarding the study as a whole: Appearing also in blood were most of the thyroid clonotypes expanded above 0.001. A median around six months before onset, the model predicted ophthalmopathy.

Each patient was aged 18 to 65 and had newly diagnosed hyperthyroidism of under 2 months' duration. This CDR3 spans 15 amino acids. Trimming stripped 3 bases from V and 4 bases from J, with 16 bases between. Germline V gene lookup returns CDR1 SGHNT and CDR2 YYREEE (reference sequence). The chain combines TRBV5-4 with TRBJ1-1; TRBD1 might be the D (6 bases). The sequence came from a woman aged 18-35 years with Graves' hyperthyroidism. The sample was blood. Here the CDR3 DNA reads TGTGCCAGCAGCTGGGCGGAACAGGGTGGCACTGAAGCTTTCTTT. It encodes CASSWAEQGGTEAFF.